This T cell receptor (beta chain) emerged from a study of blood T cell repertoires in COVID-19. Under the authors' procedure: Estimates of nucleated cell counts were drawn from the amplification of reference gene primers. Method: immunoSEQ multiplex PCR; TCRdb's copy keeps in-frame clones and lacks some. That table furnishes V, J and clone size, whereas the DNA furnished D and trimming. This table has 200,000 to 300,000 clones, about 83% appearing once. This clone has just one count. CDR1 is SEHNR, CDR2 FQNEAQ, per germline (reference sequence). The CDR3 contains 16 residues. V lost 1 base to trimming and J lost 9 bases; unmatched junction nucleotides: 8. Which cohort a participant joined came from the clinical history participants gave. Two negative PCRs, clearance, or symptom resolution had been documented for recovered Cohort 3 donors.

Sequencing was carried out using PBMCs or T cells enriched from blood (not recorded which). The V call is TRBV7-9, the J call TRBJ2-1, with TRBD2 matching 11 bases. The receptor comes from a woman aged 45-60 years who had recovered from COVID-19. The CDR3, as DNA: TGTGCCAGCAGCTTAGGAGGGCTAGCGGGAGGCACTGAGCAGTTCTTC. Protein product: CASSLGGLAGGTEQFF.